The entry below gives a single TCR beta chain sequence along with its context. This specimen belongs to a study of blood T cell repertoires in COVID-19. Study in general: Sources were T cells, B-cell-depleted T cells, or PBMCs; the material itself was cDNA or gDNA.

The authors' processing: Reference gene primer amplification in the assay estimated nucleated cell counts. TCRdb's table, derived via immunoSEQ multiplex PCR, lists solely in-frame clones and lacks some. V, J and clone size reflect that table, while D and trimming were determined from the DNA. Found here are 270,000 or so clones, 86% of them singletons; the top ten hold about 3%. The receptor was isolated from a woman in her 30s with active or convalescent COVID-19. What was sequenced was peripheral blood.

CDR3 amino acids: CASSLGQYYYGYTF. The CDR3 DNA follows: TGTGCCAGCAGCTTAGGACAGTATTACTATGGCTACACCTTC. The chain links TRBV7-9 to TRBJ1-2; possibly TRBD1 for D (5 bases). CDR3 size: 14 residues. With 1 base removed from V and 3 bases from J, the gap between germline ends came to 9 bases. Germline V CDR1 and CDR2: SEHNR, FQNEAQ (reference sequence).